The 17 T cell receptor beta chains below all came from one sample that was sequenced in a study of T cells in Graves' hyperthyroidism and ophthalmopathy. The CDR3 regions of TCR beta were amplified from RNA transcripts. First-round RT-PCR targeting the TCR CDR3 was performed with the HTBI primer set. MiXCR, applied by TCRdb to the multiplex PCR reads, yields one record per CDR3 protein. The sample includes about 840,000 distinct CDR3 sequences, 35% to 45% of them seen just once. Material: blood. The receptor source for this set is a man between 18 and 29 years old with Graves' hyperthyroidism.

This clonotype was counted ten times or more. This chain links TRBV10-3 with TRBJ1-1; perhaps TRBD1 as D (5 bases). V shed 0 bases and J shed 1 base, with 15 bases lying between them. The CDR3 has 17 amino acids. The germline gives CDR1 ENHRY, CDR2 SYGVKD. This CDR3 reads CAISESGRRGRNTEAFF. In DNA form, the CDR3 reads TGTGCCATCAGTGAGTCGGGCAGGCGGGGACGGAACACTGAAGCTTTCTTT.

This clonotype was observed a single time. CDR3 in DNA: TGCAGTGCTCTTCATTATAGCGGGGGGTTAGAGACCCAGTACTTC. This gives the protein CSALHYSGGLETQYF. The chain couples TRBV20-1 to TRBJ2-5, with TRBD2 matching over 10 bases. Germline V gene sequence: CDR1 DFQATT, CDR2 SNEGSKA (reference sequence). The V gene end was trimmed by 5 bases and the J gene end by 4 bases; junction bases not matched to a gene: 10. This CDR3 has 15 amino acids.

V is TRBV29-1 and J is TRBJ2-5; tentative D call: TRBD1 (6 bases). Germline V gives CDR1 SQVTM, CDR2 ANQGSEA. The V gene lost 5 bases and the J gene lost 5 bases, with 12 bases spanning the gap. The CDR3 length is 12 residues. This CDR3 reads CSVNYREETQYF. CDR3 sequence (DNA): TGCAGCGTTAATTACAGGGAGGAGACCCAGTACTTC.

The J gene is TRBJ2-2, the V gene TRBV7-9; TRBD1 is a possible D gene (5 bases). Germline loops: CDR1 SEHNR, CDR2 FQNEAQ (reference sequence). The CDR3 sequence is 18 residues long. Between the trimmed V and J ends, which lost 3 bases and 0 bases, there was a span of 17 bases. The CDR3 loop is CASSLGLILTPNTGELFF. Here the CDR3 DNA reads TGTGCCAGCAGCTTGGGGCTCATACTAACCCCGAACACCGGGGAGCTGTTTTTT.

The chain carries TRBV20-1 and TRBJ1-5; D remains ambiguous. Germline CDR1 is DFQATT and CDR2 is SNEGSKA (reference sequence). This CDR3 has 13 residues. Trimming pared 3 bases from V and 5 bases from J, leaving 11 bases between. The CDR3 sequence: CSASVEIDQPQHF. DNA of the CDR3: TGCAGTGCTAGCGTAGAGATTGATCAGCCCCAGCATTTT.

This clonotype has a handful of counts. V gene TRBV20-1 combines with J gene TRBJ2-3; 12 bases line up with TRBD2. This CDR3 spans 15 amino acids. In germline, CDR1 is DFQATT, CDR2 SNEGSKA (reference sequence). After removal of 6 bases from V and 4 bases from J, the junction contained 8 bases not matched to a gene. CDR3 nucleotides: TGCAGTGCCGCTAGCGGGGGGGCCGGCGCAGATACGCAGTATTTT. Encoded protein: CSAASGGAGADTQYF.

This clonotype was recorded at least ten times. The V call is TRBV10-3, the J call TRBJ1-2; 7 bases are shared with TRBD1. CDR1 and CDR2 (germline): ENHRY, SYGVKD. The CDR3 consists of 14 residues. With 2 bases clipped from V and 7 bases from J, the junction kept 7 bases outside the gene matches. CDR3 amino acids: CAISELRDSPGYTF. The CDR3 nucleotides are TGTGCCATCAGTGAGCTCCGGGACAGTCCTGGCTACACCTTC.

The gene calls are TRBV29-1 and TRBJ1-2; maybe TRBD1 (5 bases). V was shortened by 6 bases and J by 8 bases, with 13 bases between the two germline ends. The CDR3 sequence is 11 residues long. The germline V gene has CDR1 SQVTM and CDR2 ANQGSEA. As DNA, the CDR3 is TGCAGCGTCGACAGTGCAAGGGGCTACACCTTC. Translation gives CSVDSARGYTF.

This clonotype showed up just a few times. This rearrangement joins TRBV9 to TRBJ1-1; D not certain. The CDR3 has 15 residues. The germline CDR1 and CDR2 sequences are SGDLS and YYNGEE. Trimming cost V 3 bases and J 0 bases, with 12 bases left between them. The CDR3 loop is CASSGVPGLNTEAFF. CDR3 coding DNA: TGTGCCAGCAGCGGAGTACCGGGCTTGAACACTGAAGCTTTCTTT.

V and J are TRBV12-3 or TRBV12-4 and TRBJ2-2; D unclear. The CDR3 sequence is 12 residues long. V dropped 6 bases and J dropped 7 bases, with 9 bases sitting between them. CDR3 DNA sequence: TGTGCCAGCAGAGGGCCCTTCGGGGAGCTGTTTTTT. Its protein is CASRGPFGELFF.

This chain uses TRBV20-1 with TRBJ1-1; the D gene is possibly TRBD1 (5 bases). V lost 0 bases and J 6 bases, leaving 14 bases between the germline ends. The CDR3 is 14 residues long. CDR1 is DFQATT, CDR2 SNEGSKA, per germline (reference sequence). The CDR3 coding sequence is TGCAGTGCTAGAGATATGGGGACGAAGCCTGAAGCTTTCTTT. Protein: CSARDMGTKPEAFF.

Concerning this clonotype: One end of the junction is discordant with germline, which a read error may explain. This chain's CDR3 is CASSQATGPSYEQYF. CDR3 DNA sequence: TGCGCCAGCAGCCAAGCGACAGGACCTTCCTACGAGCAGTACTTC. The chain links TRBV7-2 to TRBJ2-7; D may be TRBD1 (6 bases). The CDR3 is made up of 15 amino acids. CDR1 is SGHTA, CDR2 FQGNSA, per germline.

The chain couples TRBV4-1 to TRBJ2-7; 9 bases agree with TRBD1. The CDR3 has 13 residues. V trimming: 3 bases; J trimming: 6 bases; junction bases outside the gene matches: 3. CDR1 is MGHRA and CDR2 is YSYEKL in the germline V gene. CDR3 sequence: CASSHNRGLEQYF. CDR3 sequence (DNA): TGCGCCAGCAGCCACAACAGGGGGCTCGAGCAGTACTTC.

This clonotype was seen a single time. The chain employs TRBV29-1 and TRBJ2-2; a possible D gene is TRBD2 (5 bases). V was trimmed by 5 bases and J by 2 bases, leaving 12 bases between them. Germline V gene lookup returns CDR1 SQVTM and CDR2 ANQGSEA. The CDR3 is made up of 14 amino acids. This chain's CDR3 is CSVPRASNTGELFF. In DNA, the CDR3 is TGCAGCGTTCCCCGGGCTAGCAACACCGGGGAGCTGTTTTTT.

The CDR3 coding sequence is TGTGCCAGCAGTGAAACGAGCGGGGCCCCCTACGAGCAGTACTTC. It encodes CASSETSGAPYEQYF. This chain joins TRBV19 and TRBJ2-7, with 7 bases aligning to TRBD2. The CDR3 is 15 amino acids. In germline, CDR1 is LNHDA, CDR2 SQIVND (reference sequence). V gave up 9 bases and J gave up 2 bases; unmatched junction bases: 13.

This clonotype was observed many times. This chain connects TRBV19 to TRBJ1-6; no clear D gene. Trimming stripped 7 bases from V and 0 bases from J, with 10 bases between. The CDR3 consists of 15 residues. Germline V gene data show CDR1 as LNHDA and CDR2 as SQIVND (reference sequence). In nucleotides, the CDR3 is TGTGCCAGTAAGGCGACGCGCTCCTATAATTCACCCCTCCACTTT. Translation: CASKATRSYNSPLHF.

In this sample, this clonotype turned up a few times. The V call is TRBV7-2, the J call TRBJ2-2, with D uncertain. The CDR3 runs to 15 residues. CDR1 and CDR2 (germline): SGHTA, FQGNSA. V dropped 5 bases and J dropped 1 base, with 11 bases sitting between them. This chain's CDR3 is CASSPRPENTGELFF. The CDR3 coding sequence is TGTGCCAGCAGCCCCCGGCCAGAGAACACCGGGGAGCTGTTTTTT.